A selection of T cell receptor beta chains follows, all from one sample in a study of blood T cell repertoires in COVID-19. TCRdb keeps only in-frame clones here, not all; method: immunoSEQ multiplex PCR. Of about 120,000 clones in the sample, roughly 89% were seen once. The sample taken for sequencing was peripheral blood. The receptors originated from a woman in her sixties or seventies with COVID-19, enrolled during active disease. The CDR3 runs from the conserved cysteine through the conserved F or W. D genes are given only for firm matches. The size of a clone is reported for some rows only, either as once, few or many, or as a class for expanded clones.

CDR3nt	CDR3aa	abundance	d_gene	v_gene	j_gene
TGCGCCAGCAGCCTGGAGGGACAGGTCGCCCCCTACGAGCAGTACTTC	CASSLEGQVAPYEQYF	once	TRBD1	TRBV5-1	TRBJ2-7
TGCGCCAGCAGCTTGGGAGGGGGTGATAGCTATGGCTACACCTTC	CASSLGGGDSYGYTF	.	.	TRBV5-1	TRBJ1-2
TGCGCCAGCAGCCAAGACCCGCGGGGAGAGACCCAGTACTTC	CASSQDPRGETQYF	.	.	TRBV4-3	TRBJ2-5
TGTGCCAGCAGTCCCGGCATCGGAGCTAACTATGGCTACACCTTC	CASSPGIGANYGYTF	.	.	TRBV6-5	TRBJ1-2
TGTGCCCATTCGACAGCTAACTATGGCTACACCTTC	CAHSTANYGYTF	.	.	TRBV30	TRBJ1-2
TGTGCCAGCTATGCTAGACAGTCTGGCACTGAAGCTTTCTTT	CASYARQSGTEAFF	.	.	TRBV27	TRBJ1-1
TGCAGTGCTAGTAGGGGGGGCGGCTACGAGCAGTACTTC	CSASRGGGYEQYF	.	.	TRBV20-1	TRBJ2-7
TGTGCCAGCAGCTTAATATCCGGCGGGGGCTCCACTAATGAAAAACTGTTTTTT	CASSLISGGGSTNEKLFF	.	.	TRBV7-9	TRBJ1-4
TGTGCCAGCAGCGTAGAAGGCAGGGACTACAATGAGCAGTTCTTC	CASSVEGRDYNEQFF	.	.	TRBV9	TRBJ2-1
TGTGCCAGCAGCGGACGACCGGGACAGGTGAACTCCTACGAGCAGTACTTC	CASSGRPGQVNSYEQYF	many	TRBD1	TRBV7-9	TRBJ2-7
TGTGCCAGCAGCACTCGACTAGCGGGGTCCTACAATGAGCAGTTCTTC	CASSTRLAGSYNEQFF	once	TRBD2	TRBV5-4	TRBJ2-1
TGTGCCAGCAGCGCCAACCTGGGACAGACTAACTATGGCTACACCTTC	CASSANLGQTNYGYTF	.	TRBD1	TRBV9	TRBJ1-2
TGCGCCAGCAGTGAGAGGGCAGGGCATACCCACTTC	CASSERAGHTHF	.	.	TRBV10-1	TRBJ2-5
TGTGCCATCAGTGGTTCTGATACGCAGTATTTT	CAISGSDTQYF	.	.	TRBV10-3	TRBJ2-3
TGTGCCAGCAGCACGCAGGGTGGGCCCTACAATGAGCAGTTCTTC	CASSTQGGPYNEQFF	.	.	TRBV7-6	TRBJ2-1
TGTGCCACCAGTGACGACTTGACAGGACAAGCTTTCTTT	CATSDDLTGQAFF	few	.	TRBV24-1	TRBJ1-1
TGTGCCATCAGTGTTTCCGGGGACACAGATACGCAGTATTTT	CAISVSGDTDTQYF	once	.	TRBV10-3	TRBJ2-3
TGTGCCAGCAGCCAGGACAGGGGGCATGGAAACACCATATATTTT	CASSQDRGHGNTIYF	.	TRBD1	TRBV3-1/TRBV3-2	TRBJ1-3
TGTGCCAGCAGTGTGGACAGAGGAGAGACCCAGTACTTC	CASSVDRGETQYF	.	.	TRBV2	TRBJ2-5
TGTGCCAGCAGTTACGCATCCGGGACAGACATGAACACTGAAGCTTTCTTT	CASSYASGTDMNTEAFF	once	TRBD1	TRBV6-2/TRBV6-3	TRBJ1-1
TGCGCCAGCAGCTTGGGGCAGGGCGGTTACACAGATACGCAGTATTTT	CASSLGQGGYTDTQYF	.	.	TRBV5-1	TRBJ2-3
TGTGCCAGCTCACCACGGGAGGCAGGGACTTCACCCCTCCACTTT	CASSPREAGTSPLHF	once	.	TRBV18	TRBJ1-6
TGTGCCAGCAGCCCCGGGGGTAGCGGGGAGGGGGAGCAGTACTTC	CASSPGGSGEGEQYF	.	TRBD2	TRBV11-3	TRBJ2-7
TGTGCCAGCAGTTTAGACGGACTCAGGGGGGCTTTCTTT	CASSLDGLRGAFF	once	TRBD1	TRBV12-3/TRBV12-4	TRBJ1-1
TGTGCCAGCAGTGCAGACAGTCGTGCTCTCCACTTT	CASSADSRALHF	.	.	TRBV27	TRBJ1-6
TGCGCCAGCAGCTTGCGGGGGATTGGTGACGAGCAGTACTTC	CASSLRGIGDEQYF	.	.	TRBV5-1	TRBJ2-7
TGTGCCAGCAGGACCCCCGACAGGGGGGACTATGGCTACACCTTC	CASRTPDRGDYGYTF	.	TRBD1	TRBV6-5	TRBJ1-2
TGTGCCATCAGATATAGTACAGGGGTCTCCTACGAGCAGTACTTC	CAIRYSTGVSYEQYF	.	TRBD1	TRBV10-3	TRBJ2-7
TGTGCTAGTGGCCCGGCGGCGGGTCGGGCTAACTATGGCTACACCTTC	CASGPAAGRANYGYTF	once	.	TRBV12-5	TRBJ1-2